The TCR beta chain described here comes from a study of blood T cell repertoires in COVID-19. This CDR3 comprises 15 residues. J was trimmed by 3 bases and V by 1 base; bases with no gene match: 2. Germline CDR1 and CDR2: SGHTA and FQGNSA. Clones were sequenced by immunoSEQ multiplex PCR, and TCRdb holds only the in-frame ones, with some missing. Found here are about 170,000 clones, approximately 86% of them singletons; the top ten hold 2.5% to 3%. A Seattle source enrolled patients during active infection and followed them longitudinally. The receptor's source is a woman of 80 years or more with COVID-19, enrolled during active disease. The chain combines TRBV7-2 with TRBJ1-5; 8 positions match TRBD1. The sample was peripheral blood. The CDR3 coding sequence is TGTGCCAGCAGCTTAGACAGGGGGATCAATCAGCCCCAGCATTTT. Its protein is CASSLDRGINQPQHF. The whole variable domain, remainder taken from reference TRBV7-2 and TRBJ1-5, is GAGVSQSPSNKVTEKGKDVELRCDPISGHTALYWYRQSLGQGLEFLIYFQGNSAPDKSGLPSDRFSAERTGGSVSTLTIQRTQQEDSAVYLCASSLDRGINQPQHFGDGTRLSIL.